The rows below give T cell receptor beta chains drawn from one sample of a study of spatial heterogeneity in lung cancer. TCRdb independently ran MiXCR on the 5' RACE reads; one entry per CDR3 protein. Among approximately 56,000 distinct CDR3 sequences, 7.4% were seen once, and the ten largest hold 35%. The source was PBMCs, collected at follow-up. The source is a female donor with early-stage non-small cell lung cancer. The CDR3 runs from the conserved cysteine through the conserved F or W. Each record gives: D gene, clone size, J gene, V gene, CDR3 DNA, CDR3 protein. D genes are given only for firm matches. Clone size is stated in some rows and not others, as once, few, many or a class when expanded.

D gene: NA
clone size: many
J gene: TRBJ1-2
V gene: TRBV7-9
CDR3 DNA: TGTGCCAGCAGCTTAGATGGGGGTATCGAGTATGGCTACACCTTC
CDR3 protein: CASSLDGGIEYGYTF

D gene: TRBD1
clone size: NA
J gene: TRBJ2-1
V gene: TRBV3-1
CDR3 DNA: TGTGCCAGCAGTAAGACCACCGGGGACAGTGAGCAGTTCTTC
CDR3 protein: CASSKTTGDSEQFF

D gene: TRBD2
clone size: NA
J gene: TRBJ2-3
V gene: TRBV7-2
CDR3 DNA: TGTGCCAGCACCGGATGGGGTAGCGGGGGCACCACAGATACGCAGTATTTT
CDR3 protein: CASTGWGSGGTTDTQYF

D gene: NA
clone size: many
J gene: TRBJ2-3
V gene: TRBV5-1
CDR3 DNA: TGCGCCAGCAGCCGAGTGGGGGGCACCACAGATACGCAGTATTTT
CDR3 protein: CASSRVGGTTDTQYF

D gene: NA
clone size: NA
J gene: TRBJ1-2
V gene: TRBV12-3/TRBV12-4
CDR3 DNA: TGTGCCAGCAGTTCTACAGGGCCCTATGGCTACACCTTC
CDR3 protein: CASSSTGPYGYTF

D gene: NA
clone size: many
J gene: TRBJ2-2
V gene: TRBV5-1
CDR3 DNA: TGCGCCAGCAGCCTCCGGGACGCTGTCGGGGAGCTGTTTTTT
CDR3 protein: CASSLRDAVGELFF

D gene: NA
clone size: few
J gene: TRBJ2-5
V gene: TRBV30
CDR3 DNA: TGTGCCTGGAGTTTGGGGCAAGAGACCCAGTACTTC
CDR3 protein: CAWSLGQETQYF

D gene: TRBD1
clone size: few
J gene: TRBJ1-1
V gene: TRBV4-3
CDR3 DNA: TGCGCCAGCAGCCAAGATGGGGCAGGGGGAACTGAAGCTTTCTTT
CDR3 protein: CASSQDGAGGTEAFF

D gene: NA
clone size: few
J gene: TRBJ1-2
V gene: TRBV12-3/TRBV12-4
CDR3 DNA: TGTGCCAGTCGCTTCGCGGGGGGTTTCGGCTACACCTTC
CDR3 protein: CASRFAGGFGYTF

D gene: TRBD2
clone size: NA
J gene: TRBJ2-1
V gene: TRBV7-9
CDR3 DNA: TGTGTCAGCAGCTTAGACGCGGGGGTCAATGAGCAGTTCTTC
CDR3 protein: CVSSLDAGVNEQFF

D gene: NA
clone size: many
J gene: TRBJ2-7
V gene: TRBV29-1
CDR3 DNA: TGCAGCGGCCTGTGGGGCAGCGAGTACGAGCAGTACTTC
CDR3 protein: CSGLWGSEYEQYF

D gene: NA
clone size: NA
J gene: TRBJ1-2
V gene: TRBV2
CDR3 DNA: TGTGCCAGCAGTGAATCCCGGGGCAACTATGGCTACACCTTC
CDR3 protein: CASSESRGNYGYTF

D gene: NA
clone size: many
J gene: TRBJ2-1
V gene: TRBV7-2
CDR3 DNA: TGTGCCAGCAGCCGTACACCGCGAGGGGGGGACTACAATGAGCAGTTCTTC
CDR3 protein: CASSRTPRGGDYNEQFF

D gene: NA
clone size: few
J gene: TRBJ1-4
V gene: TRBV2
CDR3 DNA: TGTGCCAGCAGTGTAAGGACTGCAACTAATGAAAAACTGTTTTTT
CDR3 protein: CASSVRTATNEKLFF

D gene: NA
clone size: NA
J gene: TRBJ2-3
V gene: TRBV29-1
CDR3 DNA: TGCAGCGTTGCGGCAGGCACAGATACGCAGTATTTT
CDR3 protein: CSVAAGTDTQYF

D gene: NA
clone size: many
J gene: TRBJ1-1
V gene: TRBV5-1
CDR3 DNA: TGCGCCAGCAGCGCTCTCACAGGGAGAGGGGCTGAAGCTTTCTTT
CDR3 protein: CASSALTGRGAEAFF

D gene: TRBD1
clone size: NA
J gene: TRBJ1-6
V gene: TRBV20-1
CDR3 DNA: TGCAGTGCTAGACTACAGGGGGCGGAATCACCCCTCCACTTT
CDR3 protein: CSARLQGAESPLHF

D gene: NA
clone size: many
J gene: TRBJ2-3
V gene: TRBV18
CDR3 DNA: TGTGCCAGCTCACCAAGGGAGGCCCCCCCGTATTTT
CDR3 protein: CASSPREAPPYF

D gene: NA
clone size: many
J gene: TRBJ1-1
V gene: TRBV6-6
CDR3 DNA: TGTGCCAGCAGCCACACCCGTACAGGGCTGAACACTGAAGCTTTCTTT
CDR3 protein: CASSHTRTGLNTEAFF

D gene: TRBD2
clone size: many
J gene: TRBJ2-1
V gene: TRBV20-1
CDR3 DNA: TGCAGTGCTAGTGTCAGCGGGGGAGCCTACAATGAGCAGTTCTTC
CDR3 protein: CSASVSGGAYNEQFF

D gene: TRBD1
clone size: many
J gene: TRBJ2-1
V gene: TRBV5-1
CDR3 DNA: TGCGCCAGCAGCCACCCGGGACAGTACAATGAGCAGTTCTTC
CDR3 protein: CASSHPGQYNEQFF

D gene: TRBD1
clone size: once
J gene: TRBJ2-2
V gene: TRBV24-1
CDR3 DNA: TGTGTCACCAGTGATTTGCGGGACAGGGGTTGGATGTTTTTT
CDR3 protein: CVTSDLRDRGWMFF

D gene: TRBD1
clone size: many
J gene: TRBJ2-3
V gene: TRBV5-1
CDR3 DNA: TGCGCCAGCGGCACAGGGGGCGGAGATACGCAGTATTTT
CDR3 protein: CASGTGGGDTQYF

D gene: TRBD2
clone size: NA
J gene: TRBJ2-7
V gene: TRBV2
CDR3 DNA: TGTGCCAGCCTAACTAGCGGGGGTTACTACGAGCAGTACTTC
CDR3 protein: CASLTSGGYYEQYF

D gene: NA
clone size: many
J gene: TRBJ2-3
V gene: TRBV15
CDR3 DNA: TGTGCCACCAGCAGAGATTTGTCACTCCCGGGAGATACGCAGTATTTT
CDR3 protein: CATSRDLSLPGDTQYF

D gene: TRBD2
clone size: many
J gene: TRBJ2-1
V gene: TRBV30
CDR3 DNA: TGTGCCTGGAGTCGACTAGCGGGGCTGTACAATGAGCAGTTCTTC
CDR3 protein: CAWSRLAGLYNEQFF

D gene: TRBD1
clone size: many
J gene: TRBJ1-5
V gene: TRBV29-1
CDR3 DNA: TGCAGCGTCTATGACGAACCGGACAGGGTTAGCAATCAGCCCCAGCATTTT
CDR3 protein: CSVYDEPDRVSNQPQHF

D gene: TRBD1
clone size: many
J gene: TRBJ2-4
V gene: TRBV3-1
CDR3 DNA: TGTGCCAGCAGCCAAGATCCGGGACAGGGTAAAAACATTCAGTACTTC
CDR3 protein: CASSQDPGQGKNIQYF

D gene: NA
clone size: NA
J gene: TRBJ2-5
V gene: TRBV30
CDR3 DNA: TGTGCCTGGAGTGGGGTCGGGGGCCAAGAGACCCAGTACTTC
CDR3 protein: CAWSGVGGQETQYF

D gene: NA
clone size: NA
J gene: TRBJ1-1
V gene: TRBV25-1
CDR3 DNA: TGTGCCAGCAGTGAATGGGGGGGCGCGCTGAACACTGAAGCTTTCTTT
CDR3 protein: CASSEWGGALNTEAFF

D gene: NA
clone size: NA
J gene: TRBJ2-7
V gene: TRBV20-1
CDR3 DNA: TGCAGTGCTAGAGTCGGGGGACTTACCTCCTACGAGCAGTACTTC
CDR3 protein: CSARVGGLTSYEQYF

D gene: NA
clone size: many
J gene: TRBJ1-1
V gene: TRBV20-1
CDR3 DNA: TGCAGTGCTCCCCCCTTGGGAACTGAAGCTTTCTTT
CDR3 protein: CSAPPLGTEAFF

D gene: NA
clone size: many
J gene: TRBJ2-1
V gene: TRBV6-2/TRBV6-3
CDR3 DNA: TGTGCCGCTTCCACAAGCTACAATGAGCAGTTCTTC
CDR3 protein: CAASTSYNEQFF

D gene: NA
clone size: few
J gene: TRBJ1-2
V gene: TRBV7-8
CDR3 DNA: TGTGCCAGCAGCCCGCAGAAGGGTGGGACTAACTATGGCTACACCTTC
CDR3 protein: CASSPQKGGTNYGYTF

D gene: NA
clone size: many
J gene: TRBJ1-2
V gene: TRBV5-1
CDR3 DNA: TGCGCCAGCAGCTTTCTTGCTGGGGGAAATGGCTACACCTTC
CDR3 protein: CASSFLAGGNGYTF

D gene: NA
clone size: NA
J gene: TRBJ1-1
V gene: TRBV12-3/TRBV12-4
CDR3 DNA: TGTGCCAGCAGTCTCCTATTGGGAAGCACTGAAGCTTTCTTT
CDR3 protein: CASSLLLGSTEAFF

D gene: NA
clone size: many
J gene: TRBJ1-5
V gene: TRBV4-1
CDR3 DNA: TGCGCCAGCAGCCAAGTCCTAGGCCATGTGGCAAATCAGCCCCAGCATTTT
CDR3 protein: CASSQVLGHVANQPQHF

D gene: NA
clone size: many
J gene: TRBJ1-5
V gene: TRBV28
CDR3 DNA: TGTGCCAGCAGAAGCAGCAATCAGCCCCAGCATTTT
CDR3 protein: CASRSSNQPQHF

D gene: NA
clone size: many
J gene: TRBJ2-6
V gene: TRBV7-2
CDR3 DNA: TGTGCCAGCAGCTTCCATGGGACTCCTGGGGCCAACGTCCTGACTTTC
CDR3 protein: CASSFHGTPGANVLTF

D gene: NA
clone size: NA
J gene: TRBJ1-1
V gene: TRBV19
CDR3 DNA: TGTGCCAGTAGTATAACGACAGGGAACACTGAAGCTTTCTTT
CDR3 protein: CASSITTGNTEAFF

D gene: TRBD1
clone size: many
J gene: TRBJ1-5
V gene: TRBV7-2
CDR3 DNA: TGTGCCAGCAGCTTAGTTGGGACAGATAATCAGCCCCAGCATTTT
CDR3 protein: CASSLVGTDNQPQHF

D gene: NA
clone size: few
J gene: TRBJ1-6
V gene: TRBV7-2
CDR3 DNA: TGTGCCAGCAGCCCACAGACATCACCCCTCCACTTT
CDR3 protein: CASSPQTSPLHF

D gene: TRBD2
clone size: many
J gene: TRBJ2-7
V gene: TRBV13
CDR3 DNA: TGTGCCAGCAGCTTAGGCGCGGGGGGGATCGACGAGCAGTACTTC
CDR3 protein: CASSLGAGGIDEQYF

D gene: TRBD1
clone size: many
J gene: TRBJ2-1
V gene: TRBV29-1
CDR3 DNA: TGCAGCGTTGAAGATGGGGGTACAGGGGTATGGTTCTTC
CDR3 protein: CSVEDGGTGVWFF

D gene: TRBD2
clone size: NA
J gene: TRBJ2-3
V gene: TRBV7-3
CDR3 DNA: TGTGCCAGCAGCTGGCTAGCGGGGGGGCCGGATACGCAGTATTTT
CDR3 protein: CASSWLAGGPDTQYF

D gene: NA
clone size: NA
J gene: TRBJ1-1
V gene: TRBV29-1
CDR3 DNA: TGCAGCGCCGGGTACACTGAAGCTTTCTTT
CDR3 protein: CSAGYTEAFF

D gene: NA
clone size: few
J gene: TRBJ2-7
V gene: TRBV6-2/TRBV6-3
CDR3 DNA: TGTGCCAGCAGTTACAGGGGATGGTACGAGCAGTACTTC
CDR3 protein: CASSYRGWYEQYF

D gene: NA
clone size: few
J gene: TRBJ2-5
V gene: TRBV20-1
CDR3 DNA: TGCAGTGCTAGAGTCCCCGACCGAGAGACCCAGTACTTC
CDR3 protein: CSARVPDRETQYF

D gene: NA
clone size: few
J gene: TRBJ1-1
V gene: TRBV29-1
CDR3 DNA: TGCAGCGTTGTATACGGGGACACTGAAGCTTTCTTT
CDR3 protein: CSVVYGDTEAFF

D gene: NA
clone size: NA
J gene: TRBJ1-2
V gene: TRBV7-2
CDR3 DNA: TGTGCCAGCAGCTTAACCCCTGGGGACTATGGCTACACCTTC
CDR3 protein: CASSLTPGDYGYTF

D gene: NA
clone size: many
J gene: TRBJ2-1
V gene: TRBV5-4
CDR3 DNA: TGTGCCAGCAGCGCCACGGTACGCGGGGAGTACAATGAGCAGTTCTTC
CDR3 protein: CASSATVRGEYNEQFF

D gene: NA
clone size: many
J gene: TRBJ2-7
V gene: TRBV20-1
CDR3 DNA: TGCAGTGGCGCCTACTCCTACGAGCAGTACTTC
CDR3 protein: CSGAYSYEQYF

D gene: NA
clone size: few
J gene: TRBJ1-2
V gene: TRBV20-1
CDR3 DNA: TGCAGTGCTAGAGTAACCGGGATCGGCTACACCTTC
CDR3 protein: CSARVTGIGYTF